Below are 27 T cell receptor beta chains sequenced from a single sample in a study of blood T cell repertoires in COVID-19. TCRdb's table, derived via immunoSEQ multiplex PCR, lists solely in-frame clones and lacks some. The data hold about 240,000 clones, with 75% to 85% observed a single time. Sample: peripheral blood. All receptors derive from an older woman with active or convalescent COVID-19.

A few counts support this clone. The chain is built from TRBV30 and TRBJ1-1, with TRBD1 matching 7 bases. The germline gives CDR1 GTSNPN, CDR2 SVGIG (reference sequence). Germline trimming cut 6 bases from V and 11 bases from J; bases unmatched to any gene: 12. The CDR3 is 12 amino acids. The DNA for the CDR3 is TGTGCCTGTTTCACCGAGGGGGCGGGTGCTTTCTTT. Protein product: CACFTEGAGAFF.

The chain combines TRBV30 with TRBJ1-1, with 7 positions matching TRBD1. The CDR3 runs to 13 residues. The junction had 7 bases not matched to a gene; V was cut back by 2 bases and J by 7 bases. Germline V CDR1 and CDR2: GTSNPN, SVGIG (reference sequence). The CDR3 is CAWSLQGFGEAFF. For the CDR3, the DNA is TGTGCCTGGAGTTTACAGGGGTTCGGTGAAGCTTTCTTT.

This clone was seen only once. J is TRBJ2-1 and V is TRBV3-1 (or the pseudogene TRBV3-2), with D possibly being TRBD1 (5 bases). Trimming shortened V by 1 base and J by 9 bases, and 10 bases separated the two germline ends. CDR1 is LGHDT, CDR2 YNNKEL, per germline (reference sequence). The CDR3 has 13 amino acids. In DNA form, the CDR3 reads TGTGCCAGCAGCCAAGGGGGCGATGGTGAGCAGTTCTTC. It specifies CASSQGGDGEQFF.

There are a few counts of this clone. The CDR3 sequence: CASSLSGTGGSGYTF. CDR3 in DNA: TGTGCCAGTAGTCTCTCCGGGACAGGGGGTTCTGGCTACACCTTC. The chain uses TRBV19 and TRBJ1-2, with 11 bases fitting TRBD1. The junction had 9 bases not matched to a gene; V was cut back by 5 bases and J by 7 bases. CDR1 and CDR2 (germline): LNHDA, SQIVND (reference sequence). The CDR3 is 15 amino acids.

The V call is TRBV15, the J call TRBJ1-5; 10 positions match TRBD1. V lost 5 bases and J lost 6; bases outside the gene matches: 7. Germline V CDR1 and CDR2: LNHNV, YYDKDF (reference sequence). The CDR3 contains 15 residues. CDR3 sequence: CATSGGQGGGQPQHF. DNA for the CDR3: TGTGCCACCAGCGGAGGACAGGGGGGTGGTCAGCCCCAGCATTTT.

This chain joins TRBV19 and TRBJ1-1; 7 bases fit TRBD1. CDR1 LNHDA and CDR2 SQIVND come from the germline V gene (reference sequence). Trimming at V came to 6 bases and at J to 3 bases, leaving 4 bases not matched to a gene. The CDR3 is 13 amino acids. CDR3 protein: CASSQGVYTEAFF. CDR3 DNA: TGTGCCAGTAGCCAGGGGGTATACACTGAAGCTTTCTTT.

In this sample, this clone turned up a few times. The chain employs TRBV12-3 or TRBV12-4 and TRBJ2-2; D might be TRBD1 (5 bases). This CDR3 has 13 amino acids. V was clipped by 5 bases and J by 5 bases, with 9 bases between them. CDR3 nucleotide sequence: TGTGCCAGCAGTCAGGGTGTAACCGGGGAGCTGTTTTTT. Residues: CASSQGVTGELFF.

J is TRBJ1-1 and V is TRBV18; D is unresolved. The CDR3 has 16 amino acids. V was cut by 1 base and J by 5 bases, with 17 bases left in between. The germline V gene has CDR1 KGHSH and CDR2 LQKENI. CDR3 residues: CASSPRSLPTGTEAFF. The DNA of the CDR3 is TGTGCCAGCTCACCACGCTCTTTGCCGACGGGGACTGAAGCTTTCTTT.

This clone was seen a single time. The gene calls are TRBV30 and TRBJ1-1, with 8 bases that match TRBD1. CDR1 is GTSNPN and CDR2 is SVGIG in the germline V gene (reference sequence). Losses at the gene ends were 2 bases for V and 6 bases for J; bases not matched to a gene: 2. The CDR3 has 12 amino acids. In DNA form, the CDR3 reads TGTGCCTGGAGTCACAGGGGGTCTGAAGCTTTCTTT. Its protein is CAWSHRGSEAFF.

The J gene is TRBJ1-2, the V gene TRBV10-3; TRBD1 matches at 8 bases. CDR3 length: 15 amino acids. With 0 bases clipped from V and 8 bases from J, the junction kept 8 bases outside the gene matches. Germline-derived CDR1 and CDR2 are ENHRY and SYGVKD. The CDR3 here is CAISESWQGAGGYTF. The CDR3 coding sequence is TGTGCCATCAGTGAGTCGTGGCAGGGGGCAGGGGGCTACACCTTC.

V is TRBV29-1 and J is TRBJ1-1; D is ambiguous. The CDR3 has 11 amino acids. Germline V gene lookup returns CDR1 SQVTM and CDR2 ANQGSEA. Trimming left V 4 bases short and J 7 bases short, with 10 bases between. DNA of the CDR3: TGCAGCGTTGCCTCGGAGATTGAAGCTTTCTTT. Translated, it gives CSVASEIEAFF.

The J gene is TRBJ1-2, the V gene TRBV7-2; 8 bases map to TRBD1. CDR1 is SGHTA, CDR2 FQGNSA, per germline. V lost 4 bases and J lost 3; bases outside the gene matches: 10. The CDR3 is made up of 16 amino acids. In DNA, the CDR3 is TGTGCCAGCAGCTCCCAGGGGGCCCTATTATACTATGGCTACACCTTC. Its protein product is CASSSQGALLYYGYTF.

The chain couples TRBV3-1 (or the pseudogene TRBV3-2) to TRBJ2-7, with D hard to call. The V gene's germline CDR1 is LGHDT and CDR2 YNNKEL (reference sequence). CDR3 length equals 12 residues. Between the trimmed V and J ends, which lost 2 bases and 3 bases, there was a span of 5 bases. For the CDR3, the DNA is TGTGCCAGCAGCCAAAATAACTACGAGCAGTACTTC. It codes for CASSQNNYEQYF.

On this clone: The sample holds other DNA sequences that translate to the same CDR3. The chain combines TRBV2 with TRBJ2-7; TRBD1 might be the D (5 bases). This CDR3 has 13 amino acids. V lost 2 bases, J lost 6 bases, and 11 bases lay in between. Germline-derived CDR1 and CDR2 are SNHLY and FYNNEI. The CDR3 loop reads CASSESPGREQYF. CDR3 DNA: TGTGCCAGCAGTGAATCCCCAGGGCGCGAGCAGTACTTC.

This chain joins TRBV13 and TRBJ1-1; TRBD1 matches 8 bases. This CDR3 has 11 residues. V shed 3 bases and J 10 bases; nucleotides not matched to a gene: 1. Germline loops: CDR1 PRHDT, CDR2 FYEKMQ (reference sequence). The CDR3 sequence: CASSLGTGAFF. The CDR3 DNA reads TGTGCCAGCAGCTTGGGGACAGGAGCTTTCTTT.

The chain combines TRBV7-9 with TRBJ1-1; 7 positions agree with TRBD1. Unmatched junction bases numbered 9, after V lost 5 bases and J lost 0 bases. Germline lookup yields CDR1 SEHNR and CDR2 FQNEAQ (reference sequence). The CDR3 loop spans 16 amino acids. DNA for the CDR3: TGTGCCAGCAGCCCGGACAGGTTTGGCATGAACACTGAAGCTTTCTTT. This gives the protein CASSPDRFGMNTEAFF.

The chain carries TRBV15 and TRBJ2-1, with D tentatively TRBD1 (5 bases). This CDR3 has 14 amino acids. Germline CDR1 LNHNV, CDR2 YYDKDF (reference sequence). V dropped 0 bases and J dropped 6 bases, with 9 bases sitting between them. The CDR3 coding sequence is TGTGCCACCAGCAGAGAGCAGGGTTTCAATGAGCAGTTCTTC. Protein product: CATSREQGFNEQFF.

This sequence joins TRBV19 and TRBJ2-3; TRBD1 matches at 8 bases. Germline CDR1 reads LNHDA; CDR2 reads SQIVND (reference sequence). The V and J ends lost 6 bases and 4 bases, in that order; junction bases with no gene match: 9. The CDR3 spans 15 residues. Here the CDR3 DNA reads TGTGCCAGTAGAGATGGACAGGGTATTGCAGATACGCAGTATTTT. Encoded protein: CASRDGQGIADTQYF.

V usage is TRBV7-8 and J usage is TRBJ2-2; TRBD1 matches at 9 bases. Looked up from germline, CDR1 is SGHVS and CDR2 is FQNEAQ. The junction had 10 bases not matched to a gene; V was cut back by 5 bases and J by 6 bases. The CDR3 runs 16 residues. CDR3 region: CASSTYRGRGAGELFF. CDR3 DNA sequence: TGTGCCAGCAGCACGTACAGGGGGCGTGGGGCCGGGGAGCTGTTTTTT.

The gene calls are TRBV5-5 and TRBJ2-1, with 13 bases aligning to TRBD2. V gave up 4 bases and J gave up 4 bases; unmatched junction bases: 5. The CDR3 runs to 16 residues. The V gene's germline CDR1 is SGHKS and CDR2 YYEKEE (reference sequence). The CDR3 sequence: CASSPGLAGEYNEQFF. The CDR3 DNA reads TGTGCCAGCAGCCCCGGACTAGCGGGGGAATACAATGAGCAGTTCTTC.

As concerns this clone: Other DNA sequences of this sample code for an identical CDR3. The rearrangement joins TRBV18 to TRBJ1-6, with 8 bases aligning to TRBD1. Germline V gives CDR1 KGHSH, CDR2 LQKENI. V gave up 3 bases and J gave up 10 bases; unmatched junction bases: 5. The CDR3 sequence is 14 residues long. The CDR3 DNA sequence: TGTGCCAGCTCACCCCAGGGGGCTAACTCACCCCTCCACTTT. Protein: CASSPQGANSPLHF. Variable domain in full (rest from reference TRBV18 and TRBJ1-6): NAGVMQNPRHLVRRRGQEARLRCSPMKGHSHVYWYRQLPEEGLKFMVYLQKENIIDESGMPKERFSAEFPKEGPSILRIQQVVRGDSAAYFCASSPQGANSPLHFGNGTRLTVT.

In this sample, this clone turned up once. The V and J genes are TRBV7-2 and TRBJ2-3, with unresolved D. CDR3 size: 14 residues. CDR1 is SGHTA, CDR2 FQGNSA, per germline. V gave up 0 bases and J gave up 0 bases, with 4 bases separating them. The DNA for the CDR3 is TGTGCCAGCAGCTTAGCCCGGAGCACAGATACGCAGTATTTT. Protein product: CASSLARSTDTQYF. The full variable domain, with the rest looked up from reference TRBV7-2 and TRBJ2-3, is GAGVSQSPSNKVTEKGKDVELRCDPISGHTALYWYRQSLGQGLEFLIYFQGNSAPDKSGLPSDRFSAERTGGSVSTLTIQRTQQEDSAVYLCASSLARSTDTQYFGPGTRLTVL.

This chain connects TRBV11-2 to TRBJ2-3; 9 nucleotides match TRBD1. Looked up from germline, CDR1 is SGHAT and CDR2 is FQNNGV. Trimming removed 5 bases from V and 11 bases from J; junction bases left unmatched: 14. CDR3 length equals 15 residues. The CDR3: CASSPNRGLGAQQYF. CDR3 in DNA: TGTGCCAGCAGCCCGAACAGGGGGCTAGGAGCCCAGCAGTATTTT.

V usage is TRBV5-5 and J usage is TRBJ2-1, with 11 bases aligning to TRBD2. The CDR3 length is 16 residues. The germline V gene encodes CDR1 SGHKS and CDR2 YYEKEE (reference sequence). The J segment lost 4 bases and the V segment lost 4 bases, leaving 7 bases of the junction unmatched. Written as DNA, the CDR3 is TGTGCCAGCAGCAGGAGGAGACTAGCGGGGTACAATGAGCAGTTCTTC. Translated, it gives CASSRRRLAGYNEQFF.

CDR3 amino acids: CASSMGSTASNSPLHF. The DNA for the CDR3 is TGTGCCAGTAGTATGGGCAGCACGGCCTCCAATTCACCCCTCCACTTT. The chain couples TRBV19 to TRBJ1-6; D not certain. In germline, CDR1 is LNHDA, CDR2 SQIVND (reference sequence). The CDR3 totals 16 residues. V lost 3 bases, J lost 7 bases, and 16 bases lay in between.

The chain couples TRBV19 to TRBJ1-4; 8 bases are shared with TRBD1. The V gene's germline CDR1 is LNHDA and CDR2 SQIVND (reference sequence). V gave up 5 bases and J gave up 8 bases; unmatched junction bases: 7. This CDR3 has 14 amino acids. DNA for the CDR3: TGTGCCAGTAGTCCACGGACAGGGATCGAAAAACTGTTTTTT. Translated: CASSPRTGIEKLFF.

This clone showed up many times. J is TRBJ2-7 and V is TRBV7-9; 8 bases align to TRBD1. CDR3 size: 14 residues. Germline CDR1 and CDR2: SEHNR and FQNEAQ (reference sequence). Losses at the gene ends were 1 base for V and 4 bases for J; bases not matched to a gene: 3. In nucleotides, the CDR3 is TGTGCCAGCAGCTTAGAGGACAGGGAGTACGAGCAGTACTTC. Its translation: CASSLEDREYEQYF.